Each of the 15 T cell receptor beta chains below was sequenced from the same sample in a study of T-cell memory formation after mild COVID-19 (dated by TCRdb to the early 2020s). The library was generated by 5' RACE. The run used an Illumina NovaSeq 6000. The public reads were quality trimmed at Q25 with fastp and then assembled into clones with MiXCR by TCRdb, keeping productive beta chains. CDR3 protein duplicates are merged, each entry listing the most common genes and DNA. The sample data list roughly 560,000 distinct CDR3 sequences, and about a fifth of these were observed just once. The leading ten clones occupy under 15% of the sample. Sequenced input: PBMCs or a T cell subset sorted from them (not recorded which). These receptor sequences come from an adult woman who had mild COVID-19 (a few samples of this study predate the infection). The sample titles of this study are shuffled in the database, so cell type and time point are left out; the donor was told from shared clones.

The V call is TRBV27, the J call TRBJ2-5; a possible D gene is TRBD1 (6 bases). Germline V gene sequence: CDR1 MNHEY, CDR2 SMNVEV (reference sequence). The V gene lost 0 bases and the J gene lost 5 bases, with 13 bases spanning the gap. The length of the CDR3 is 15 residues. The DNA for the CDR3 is TGTGCCAGCAGTTTATCGGCAGGGGTTTGGGAGACCCAGTACTTC. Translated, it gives CASSLSAGVWETQYF.

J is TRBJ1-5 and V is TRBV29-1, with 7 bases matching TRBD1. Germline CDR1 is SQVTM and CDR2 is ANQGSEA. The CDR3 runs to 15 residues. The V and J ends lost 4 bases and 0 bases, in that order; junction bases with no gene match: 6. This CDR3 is CSVAETGNSNQPQHF. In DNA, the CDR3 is TGCAGCGTTGCGGAGACAGGGAATAGCAATCAGCCCCAGCATTTT.

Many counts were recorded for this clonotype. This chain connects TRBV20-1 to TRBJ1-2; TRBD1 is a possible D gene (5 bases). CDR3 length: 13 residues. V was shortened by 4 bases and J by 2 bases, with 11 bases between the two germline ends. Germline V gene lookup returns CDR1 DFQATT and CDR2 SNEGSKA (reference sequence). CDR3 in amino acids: CSATGNRNYGYTF. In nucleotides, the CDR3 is TGCAGTGCTACAGGGAATCGGAACTATGGCTACACCTTC.

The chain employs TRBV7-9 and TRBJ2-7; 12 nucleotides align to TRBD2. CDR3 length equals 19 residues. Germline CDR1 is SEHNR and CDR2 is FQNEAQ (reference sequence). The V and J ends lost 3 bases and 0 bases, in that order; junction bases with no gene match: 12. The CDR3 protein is CASSLGGLAGPALSYEQYF. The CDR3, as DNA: TGTGCCAGCAGCTTGGGGGGACTAGCGGGCCCTGCCCTCTCCTACGAGCAGTACTTC.

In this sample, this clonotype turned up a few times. The CDR3 sequence: CASSPGWGGTEAFF. CDR3 bases: TGCGCCAGCAGCCCTGGGTGGGGAGGCACTGAAGCTTTCTTT. The chain recombines TRBV5-1 with TRBJ1-1; the D is unclear. Germline V gene data show CDR1 as SGHRS and CDR2 as YFSETQ. The V gene lost 4 bases and the J gene lost 4 bases, with 14 bases spanning the gap. This CDR3 is 14 amino acids long.

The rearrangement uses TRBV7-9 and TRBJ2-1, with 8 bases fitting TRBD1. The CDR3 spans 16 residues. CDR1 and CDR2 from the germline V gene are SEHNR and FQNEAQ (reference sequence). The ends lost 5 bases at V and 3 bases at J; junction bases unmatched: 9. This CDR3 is CASSPTGTGLYNEQFF. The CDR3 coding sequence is TGTGCCAGCAGCCCTACCGGGACAGGCCTCTACAATGAGCAGTTCTTC.

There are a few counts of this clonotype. The CDR3 DNA follows: TGTGCCAGCAGCCTCCTTGGACTAGCGGGAGATGGGACGCAGTATTTT. Translating gives CASSLLGLAGDGTQYF. The chain employs TRBV7-2 and TRBJ2-3; 13 nucleotides line up with TRBD2. The J segment lost 9 bases and the V segment lost 5 bases, leaving 11 bases of the junction unmatched. The CDR3 extends over 16 amino acids. Germline V CDR1 and CDR2: SGHTA, FQGNSA.

The CDR3 reads CSASPQLSGNTIYF. The CDR3 bases are TGCAGTGCTAGTCCACAACTCTCTGGAAACACCATATATTTT. The genes are TRBV20-1 and TRBJ1-3; no clear D. The CDR3 contains 14 residues. Germline V CDR1 and CDR2: DFQATT, SNEGSKA (reference sequence). V was shortened by 3 bases and J by 0 bases, with 9 bases between the two germline ends.

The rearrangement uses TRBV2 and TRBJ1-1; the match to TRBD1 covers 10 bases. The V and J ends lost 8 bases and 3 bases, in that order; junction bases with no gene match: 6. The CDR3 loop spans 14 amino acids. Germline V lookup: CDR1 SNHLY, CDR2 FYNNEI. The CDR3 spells CASVRGTGDTEAFF. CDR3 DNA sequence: TGTGCCAGCGTACGCGGGACAGGGGACACTGAAGCTTTCTTT.

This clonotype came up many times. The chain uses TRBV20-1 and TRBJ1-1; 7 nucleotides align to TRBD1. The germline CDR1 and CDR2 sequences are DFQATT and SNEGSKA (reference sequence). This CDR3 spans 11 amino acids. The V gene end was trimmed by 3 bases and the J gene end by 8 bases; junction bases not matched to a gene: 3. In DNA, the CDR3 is TGCAGTGCTAGTGGGACAGCAGAAGCTTTCTTT. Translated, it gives CSASGTAEAFF.

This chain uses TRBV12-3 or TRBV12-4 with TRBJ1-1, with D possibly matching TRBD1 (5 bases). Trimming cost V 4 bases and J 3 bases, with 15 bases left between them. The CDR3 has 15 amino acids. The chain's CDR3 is CASSSRREGYTEAFF. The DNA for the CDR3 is TGTGCCAGCAGTTCAAGACGGGAGGGGTACACTGAAGCTTTCTTT.

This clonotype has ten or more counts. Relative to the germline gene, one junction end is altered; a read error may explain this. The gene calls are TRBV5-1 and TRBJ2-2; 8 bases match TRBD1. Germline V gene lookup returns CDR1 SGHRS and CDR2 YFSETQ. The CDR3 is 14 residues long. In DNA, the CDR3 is TGTGCCAGCAGTTTGGACAGGGTGGCCGGGGAGCTGTTTTTT. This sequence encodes CASSLDRVAGELFF.

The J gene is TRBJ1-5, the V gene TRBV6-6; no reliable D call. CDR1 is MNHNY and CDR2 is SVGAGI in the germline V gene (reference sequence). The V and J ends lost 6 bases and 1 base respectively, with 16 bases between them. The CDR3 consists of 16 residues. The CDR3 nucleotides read TGTGCCAGCAGAGCCAGGACGGAGGCAAGCAATCAGCCCCAGCATTTT. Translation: CASRARTEASNQPQHF.

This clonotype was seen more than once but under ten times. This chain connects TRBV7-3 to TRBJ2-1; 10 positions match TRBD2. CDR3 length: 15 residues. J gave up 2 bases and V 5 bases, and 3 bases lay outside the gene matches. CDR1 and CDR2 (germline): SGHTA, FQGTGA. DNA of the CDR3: TGTGCCAGCAGCCAACTAGCGGGAACCTACAATGAGCAGTTCTTC. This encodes CASSQLAGTYNEQFF.

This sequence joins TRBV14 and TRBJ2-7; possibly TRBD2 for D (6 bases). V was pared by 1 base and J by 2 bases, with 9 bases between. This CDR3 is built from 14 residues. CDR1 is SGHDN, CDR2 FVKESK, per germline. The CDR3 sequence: CASSQGTKPYEQYF. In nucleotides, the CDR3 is TGTGCCAGCAGCCAAGGGACTAAGCCCTACGAGCAGTACTTC.